These 21 T cell receptor beta chains share one sample of origin, sequenced in a study of blood T cell repertoires in COVID-19. Clones were read by immunoSEQ multiplex PCR, and TCRdb kept only the in-frame ones, dropping some. This repertoire shows fewer than 350,000 clones, 88% found once; its top ten account for approximately 8.5%. Input material: peripheral blood. The receptors stem from a man between 18 and 29 years old with active or convalescent COVID-19.

The CDR3 sequence: CASSPPTGEETQYF. The CDR3 DNA is TGTGCCAGCTCACCACCGACAGGGGAAGAGACCCAGTACTTC. The chain combines TRBV18 with TRBJ2-5, with TRBD1 matching over 8 bases. Germline CDR1 is KGHSH and CDR2 is LQKENI. V trimming: 0 bases; J trimming: 3 bases; junction bases outside the gene matches: 0. The CDR3 has 14 amino acids.

The CDR3 is CASSLRQTNQPQHF. DNA for the CDR3: TGTGCCAGCAGCTTAAGACAGACTAATCAGCCCCAGCATTTT. The chain combines TRBV13 with TRBJ1-5; TRBD1 might be the D (5 bases). Per the germline V gene, CDR1 is PRHDT and CDR2 is FYEKMQ (reference sequence). V was pared by 2 bases and J by 4 bases, with 9 bases between. The CDR3 contains 14 residues. Filled out from reference TRBV13 and TRBJ1-5, the complete variable domain reads AAGVIQSPRHLIKEKRETATLKCYPIPRHDTVYWYQQGPGQDPQFLISFYEKMQSDKGSIPDRFSAQQFSDYHSELNMSSLELGDSALYFCASSLRQTNQPQHFGDGTRLSIL.

The rearrangement links TRBV11-3 to TRBJ2-1, with no clear D. This CDR3 is 12 amino acids long. The germline V and J ends were trimmed by 4 bases and 9 bases, with 10 bases remaining between them. The germline gives CDR1 SGHNT, CDR2 YENEEA. The CDR3 DNA is TGTGCCAGCAGCTCTTTAGCTAGTGAGCAGTTCTTC. Protein: CASSSLASEQFF.

This clone turned up a few times. The chain carries TRBV5-1 and TRBJ2-5, with a possible D match to TRBD2 (6 bases). With 0 bases removed from V and 5 bases from J, the gap between germline ends came to 14 bases. Germline lookup yields CDR1 SGHRS and CDR2 YFSETQ. The CDR3 is 15 amino acids. The CDR3 protein is CASSLELALQETQYF. The DNA for the CDR3 is TGCGCCAGCAGCTTGGAACTAGCCTTGCAGGAGACCCAGTACTTC.

This chain links TRBV7-2 with TRBJ2-3; 10 nucleotides agree with TRBD2. J lost 4 bases, V lost 5 bases, and 6 bases had no gene match. The germline V gene encodes CDR1 SGHTA and CDR2 FQGNSA. The CDR3 runs to 15 residues. CDR3: CASSATSGVADTQYF. The CDR3 region has the DNA TGTGCCAGCAGCGCAACTAGCGGGGTCGCAGATACGCAGTATTTT.

The rearrangement joins TRBV11-2 to TRBJ1-1; D is ambiguous. Germline V gene data show CDR1 as SGHAT and CDR2 as FQNNGV. This CDR3 spans 15 amino acids. Trimming shortened V by 1 base and J by 7 bases, and 16 bases separated the two germline ends. CDR3 protein: CASSLVRRGRFEAFF. The CDR3 DNA follows: TGTGCCAGCAGCTTAGTTAGGCGTGGGCGTTTTGAAGCTTTCTTT.

The chain couples TRBV2 to TRBJ2-1; unclear D gene. In germline, CDR1 is SNHLY, CDR2 FYNNEI. This CDR3 contains 12 residues. V lost 1 base, J lost 8 bases, and 6 bases lay in between. The CDR3 protein is CASSEVFHEQFF. In nucleotides, the CDR3 is TGTGCCAGCAGTGAAGTCTTCCATGAGCAGTTCTTC. Full variable domain (remainder filled in from reference TRBV2 and TRBJ2-1): EPEVTQTPSHQVTQMGQEVILRCVPISNHLYFYWYRQILGQKVEFLVSFYNNEISEKSEIFDDQFSVERPDGSNFTLKIRSTKLEDSAMYFCASSEVFHEQFFGPGTRLTVL.

The chain carries TRBV29-1 and TRBJ2-7; D gene uncertain. Looked up from germline, CDR1 is SQVTM and CDR2 is ANQGSEA. Trimming left V 4 bases short and J 4 bases short, with 8 bases between. The CDR3 sequence is 11 residues long. The CDR3 sequence is CSVGVRYEQYF. In DNA form, the CDR3 reads TGCAGCGTTGGCGTTCGGTACGAGCAGTACTTC.

This clone was detected only a few times. The gene calls are TRBV5-6 and TRBJ2-5; possible D gene TRBD2, 6 bases. This CDR3 comprises 15 residues. Trimming cost V 1 base and J 1 base, with 11 bases left between them. CDR1 and CDR2 from the germline V gene are SGHDT and YYEEEE. CDR3 sequence (DNA): TGTGCCAGCAGCTTGTGGGGGGAAGGCCAAGAGACCCAGTACTTC. Encoded protein: CASSLWGEGQETQYF.

V gene TRBV12-3 or TRBV12-4 combines with J gene TRBJ2-3, with TRBD2 matching 8 bases. V lost 6 bases and J lost 9; bases outside the gene matches: 8. This CDR3 comprises 13 residues. The CDR3 coding sequence is TGTGCCAGCAGCTCGGGGGGGTTCGAGACGCAGTATTTT. As protein: CASSSGGFETQYF.

This chain joins TRBV15 and TRBJ1-4; 7 nucleotides line up with TRBD1. Germline trimming cut 5 bases from V and 4 bases from J; bases unmatched to any gene: 4. CDR3 size: 14 residues. CDR1 and CDR2 (germline): LNHNV, YYDKDF (reference sequence). The CDR3 nucleotides are TGTGCCACCAGCCGTACAGGGGTTAATGAAAAACTGTTTTTT. Protein product: CATSRTGVNEKLFF.

The rearrangement uses TRBV11-1 and TRBJ1-2; perhaps TRBD1 as D (5 bases). Trimming took 1 base from V and 2 from J, leaving 5 bases between them. This CDR3 is 13 amino acids long. Germline lookup yields CDR1 SGHAT and CDR2 FQDESV (reference sequence). CDR3: CASSLGGNYGYTF. The CDR3 DNA follows: TGTGCCAGCAGCTTAGGGGGCAACTATGGCTACACCTTC.

V and J are TRBV2 and TRBJ2-1; D possibly corresponds to TRBD1 (6 bases). CDR3 length equals 12 residues. V lost 8 bases, J lost 8 bases, and 13 bases lay in between. Germline CDR1 reads SNHLY; CDR2 reads FYNNEI. In DNA, the CDR3 is TGTGCCAGCGGGGGCCCAGGGCATGAGCAGTTCTTC. Protein sequence: CASGGPGHEQFF. The whole variable domain, filled in from reference TRBV2 and TRBJ2-1, reads EPEVTQTPSHQVTQMGQEVILRCVPISNHLYFYWYRQILGQKVEFLVSFYNNEISEKSEIFDDQFSVERPDGSNFTLKIRSTKLEDSAMYFCASGGPGHEQFFGPGTRLTVL.

The genes are TRBV3-1 (or the pseudogene TRBV3-2) and TRBJ2-7; tentatively, D is TRBD1 (6 bases). Germline CDR1 is LGHDT and CDR2 is YNNKEL (reference sequence). The CDR3 has 14 residues. The germline V and J ends were trimmed by 1 base and 6 bases, with 13 bases remaining between them. CDR3 region: CASSQVGPTGEQYF. CDR3 in DNA: TGTGCCAGCAGCCAAGTGGGGCCGACAGGCGAGCAGTACTTC.

The rearrangement uses TRBV13 and TRBJ1-2; D unresolved. The CDR3 covers 14 residues. Trimming took 5 bases from V and 3 from J, leaving 13 bases between them. Looked up from germline, CDR1 is PRHDT and CDR2 is FYEKMQ (reference sequence). The CDR3, as DNA: TGTGCCAGCAGCCTGGGGAGGGATGACTATGGCTACACCTTC. Its translation: CASSLGRDDYGYTF.

Details on this clone: The sample carries other DNA sequences with the same CDR3. The rearrangement joins TRBV27 to TRBJ1-2, with D tentatively TRBD1 (6 bases). There are 13 residues in the CDR3. CDR1 and CDR2 from the germline V gene are MNHEY and SMNVEV (reference sequence). Between the trimmed V and J ends, which lost 6 bases and 5 bases, there was a span of 13 bases. The CDR3 loop is CASRQGSYYGYTF. The CDR3 DNA is TGTGCCAGCAGACAGGGATCGTATTATGGCTACACCTTC.

This clone occurred once. This chain joins TRBV7-2 and TRBJ1-5; D gene uncertain. This CDR3 comprises 15 residues. From germline, CDR1 is SGHTA and CDR2 FQGNSA. The V end lost 8 bases, the J end lost 0 bases, and 14 bases lay between the germline ends. CDR3 nucleotides: TGTGCCAGCTCAGTGTATTCCGCTAGCAATCAGCCCCAGCATTTT. It encodes CASSVYSASNQPQHF. Full variable domain (missing parts from reference TRBV7-2 and TRBJ1-5): GAGVSQSPSNKVTEKGKDVELRCDPISGHTALYWYRQSLGQGLEFLIYFQGNSAPDKSGLPSDRFSAERTGGSVSTLTIQRTQQEDSAVYLCASSVYSASNQPQHFGDGTRLSIL.

The chain links TRBV13 to TRBJ2-4, with a weak D call TRBD2 (5 bases). With 8 bases removed from V and 7 bases from J, the gap between germline ends came to 15 bases. CDR1 PRHDT and CDR2 FYEKMQ come from the germline V gene (reference sequence). The CDR3 contains 13 residues. This chain's CDR3 is CASCPAGENIQYF. The CDR3, as DNA: TGTGCCAGCTGCCCCGCGGGTGAGAACATTCAGTACTTC.

The rearrangement uses TRBV9 and TRBJ1-4, with D hard to call. The CDR3 covers 15 residues. CDR1 and CDR2 (germline): SGDLS, YYNGEE. The ends were cut back, 4 bases at V and 8 bases at J, with 18 bases in the middle. In DNA, the CDR3 is TGTGCCAGCAGCTCATTTTTGGGGAGGAACGAAAAACTGTTTTTT. It specifies CASSSFLGRNEKLFF.

The count of this clone is one. The CDR3: CASSIGQTTLNTEAFF. CDR3 nucleotides: TGTGCCAGTAGTATTGGACAGACCACTTTGAACACTGAAGCTTTCTTT. The V call is TRBV19, the J call TRBJ1-1, with D possibly TRBD1 on 6 matching bases. Germline V gives CDR1 LNHDA, CDR2 SQIVND (reference sequence). Trimming removed 3 bases from V and 0 bases from J, with 14 bases in between. The CDR3 covers 16 residues.

J is TRBJ1-6 and V is TRBV19, with a weak D call TRBD1 (6 bases). Per the germline V gene, CDR1 is LNHDA and CDR2 is SQIVND (reference sequence). V lost 7 bases, J lost 3 bases, and 19 bases lay in between. The CDR3 is 17 amino acids. This chain's CDR3 is CASKGTSTGVYNSPLHF. The CDR3 region has the DNA TGTGCCAGTAAAGGAACTTCGACAGGCGTCTATAATTCACCCCTCCACTTT.